This T cell receptor (beta chain) appears in the sequencing data of a study of T cells in narcolepsy. Measured with immunoSEQ multiplex PCR; TCRdb has only the in-frame clones, and not every one. The profile covers approximately 25,000 clones, with 79% appearing a single time and 6.6% taken by the ten largest. The V segment lost 3 bases and the J segment 7 bases; nucleotides outside the gene matches: 6. The CDR3 is 12 amino acids. Looked up from germline, CDR1 is GTSNPN and CDR2 is SVGIG (reference sequence). Sequencing input: memory (CD45RA-) CD4+ T cells from blood. The clonotype comes from a human donor in good health. The chain carries TRBV30 and TRBJ2-7; 7 bases are a match to TRBD1. The CDR3 DNA is TGTGCCTGGAGGTACAGGGGATTTGAGCAGTACTTC. Protein sequence: CAWRYRGFEQYF.